A single sample is the source of the 31 T cell receptor beta chains below, sequenced in a study of T-cell memory formation after mild COVID-19. TCRdb re-analysed the 5' RACE reads in MiXCR, keeping a single row per CDR3 protein. Of fewer than 350,000 distinct CDR3 sequences listed, around a sixth are singletons. The sequenced sample was PBMCs or a T cell subset sorted from them (not recorded which). These receptor sequences come from a man aged 18-30 years who had mild COVID-19 (a few samples of this study predate the infection). Cell type and time point are not known.

This clonotype came up a few times. The chain combines TRBV6-5 with TRBJ2-7; perhaps TRBD1 as D (6 bases). V lost 0 bases, J lost 0 bases, and 9 bases lay in between. The CDR3 has 15 amino acids. CDR1 and CDR2 from the germline V gene are MNHEY and SVGAGI. In DNA form, the CDR3 reads TGTGCCAGCAGTTACTCGGGACACCTCTCCTACGAGCAGTACTTC. Residues: CASSYSGHLSYEQYF.

This clonotype appeared many times. The genes are TRBV3-1 and TRBJ2-7, with D possibly matching TRBD1 (6 bases). In germline, CDR1 is LGHDT, CDR2 YNNKEL (reference sequence). The CDR3 covers 13 residues. V was pared by 8 bases and J by 0 bases, with 11 bases between. The CDR3, as DNA: TGTGCCAGCGGGGGCCAACCCTCCTACGAGCAGTACTTC. This sequence encodes CASGGQPSYEQYF.

V usage is TRBV12-3 or TRBV12-4 and J usage is TRBJ1-2, with D unclear. V lost 3 bases, J lost 6 bases, and 8 bases lay in between. This CDR3 spans 12 amino acids. CDR3 protein: CASSFGRHGYTF. CDR3 nucleotides: TGTGCCAGCAGTTTTGGTCGCCATGGCTACACCTTC.

The chain uses TRBV20-1 and TRBJ1-2; possibly TRBD1 for D (6 bases). V was cut by 7 bases and J by 0 bases, with 9 bases left in between. CDR3 size: 12 residues. Germline V gives CDR1 DFQATT, CDR2 SNEGSKA (reference sequence). CDR3 DNA: TGCAGTGTTCCAGGGGCTAACTATGGCTACACCTTC. Amino acid sequence: CSVPGANYGYTF.

The J gene is TRBJ1-2, the V gene TRBV27; 9 bases match TRBD1. Germline V lookup: CDR1 MNHEY, CDR2 SMNVEV (reference sequence). The CDR3 runs to 15 residues. Trimming took 3 bases from V and 8 from J; bases not matched to a gene: 10. DNA of the CDR3: TGTGCCAGCAGTTTTGGCTGGGGACAGGGAAACGGCTACACCTTC. Its translation: CASSFGWGQGNGYTF.

This clonotype is a singleton in its sample. The CDR3 region is CSVEDPVIYGYTF. CDR3 DNA sequence: TGCAGCGTTGAAGATCCGGTTATCTATGGCTACACCTTC. The chain carries TRBV29-1 and TRBJ1-2, with D unresolved. CDR3 size: 13 residues. The germline gives CDR1 SQVTM, CDR2 ANQGSEA. The V end was cut by 0 bases, the J end by 4 bases, with 9 bases between.

This clonotype turned up a few times. The chain recombines TRBV10-3 with TRBJ1-1; 7 positions agree with TRBD1. V lost 8 bases, J lost 5 bases, and 11 bases stayed unmatched. CDR1 is ENHRY, CDR2 SYGVKD, per germline. The CDR3 runs to 14 residues. The CDR3 DNA is TGTGCCATCGGCGACAGGGTAGGGCTGACTGAAGCTTTCTTT. Translated, it gives CAIGDRVGLTEAFF.

The rearrangement links TRBV24-1 to TRBJ1-3; TRBD1 matches 8 bases. The CDR3 runs to 22 residues. After removal of 7 bases from V and 0 bases from J, the junction contained 25 bases not matched to a gene. Germline CDR1 reads KGHDR; CDR2 reads SFDVKD. The CDR3 region has the DNA TGTGCCACCAGCAGAAATCGACCCGAGGACAGGGACCTAGAGAGCTCTGGAAACACCATATATTTT. It translates to CATSRNRPEDRDLESSGNTIYF.

This clonotype was found a few times. In DNA form, the CDR3 reads TGTGCCACCGGAGAATGGGACATTCAGTACTTC. Translation: CATGEWDIQYF. The chain employs TRBV6-2 or TRBV6-3 and TRBJ2-4; D remains unclear. The CDR3 loop spans 11 amino acids. V was cut by 10 bases and J by 8 bases, with 12 bases left in between. Germline values: CDR1 MNHEY, CDR2 SVGEGT.

The rearrangement joins TRBV7-6 to TRBJ2-6, with no clear D. The V end lost 1 base, the J end lost 0 bases, and 7 bases lay between the germline ends. The CDR3 has 16 amino acids. The germline gives CDR1 SGHVS, CDR2 FNYEAQ. CDR3 region: CASSLVRPSGANVLTF. Here the CDR3 DNA reads TGTGCCAGCAGCTTAGTAAGGCCCTCTGGGGCCAACGTCCTGACTTTC.

The chain couples TRBV4-2 to TRBJ2-7; no clear D gene. V was clipped by 4 bases and J by 0 bases, with 16 bases between them. The CDR3 loop spans 16 amino acids. Germline lookup yields CDR1 LGHNA and CDR2 YNFKEQ. The CDR3 is CASSPLLGTASYEQYF. CDR3 sequence (DNA): TGTGCCAGCAGCCCTCTGCTGGGTACGGCCTCCTACGAGCAGTACTTC.

The V gene is TRBV5-1, the J gene TRBJ1-2; D unclear. The ends were cut back, 0 bases at V and 4 bases at J, with 7 bases in the middle. CDR3 size: 13 residues. CDR1 and CDR2 from the germline V gene are SGHRS and YFSETQ. The CDR3 loop reads CASSLASTYGYTF. The CDR3 coding sequence is TGCGCCAGCAGCTTGGCAAGCACCTATGGCTACACCTTC.

This chain joins TRBV30 and TRBJ2-1, with D perhaps matching TRBD1 or TRBD2 (5 bases each). Per the germline V gene, CDR1 is GTSNPN and CDR2 is SVGIG (reference sequence). This CDR3 has 13 amino acids. The V end lost 5 bases, the J end lost 7 bases, and 15 bases lay between the germline ends. CDR3 coding DNA: TGTGCCTGGGCCACACAGGCGGGTAATGAGCAGTTCTTC. It yields the protein CAWATQAGNEQFF.

V usage is TRBV3-1 and J usage is TRBJ2-3; TRBD1 matches 7 bases. The CDR3 length is 14 residues. V gave up 5 bases and J gave up 1 base; unmatched junction bases: 3. From germline, CDR1 is LGHDT and CDR2 YNNKEL (reference sequence). The CDR3 sequence: CASSDGQGTDTQYF. The CDR3 bases are TGTGCCAGCAGCGACGGACAGGGCACAGATACGCAGTATTTT.

The rearrangement links TRBV6-5 to TRBJ1-1, with D possibly matching TRBD1 (5 bases). V was cut by 6 bases and J by 3 bases, with 11 bases left in between. CDR1 MNHEY and CDR2 SVGAGI come from the germline V gene. This CDR3 has 13 residues. CDR3 bases: TGTGCCAGCAGGGGGGGAATCTACACTGAAGCTTTCTTT. Its translation: CASRGGIYTEAFF.

The chain uses TRBV5-1 and TRBJ2-2; 7 nucleotides align to TRBD1. Trimming took 2 bases from V and 0 from J; bases not matched to a gene: 4. Germline CDR1 is SGHRS and CDR2 is YFSETQ. CDR3 size: 16 residues. For the CDR3, the DNA is TGCGCCAGCAGCTTTACAGGGGTGGCGAACACCGGGGAGCTGTTTTTT. It specifies CASSFTGVANTGELFF.

This clonotype has only a few counts. The chain links TRBV5-6 to TRBJ2-2, with 9 positions matching TRBD1. V shed 0 bases, J shed 7 bases, and the junction held 7 bases outside the gene matches. The CDR3 spans 16 residues. The germline V gene has CDR1 SGHDT and CDR2 YYEEEE. The CDR3 protein is CASSLAGTGSGGELFF. The CDR3 bases are TGTGCCAGCAGCTTGGCCGGGACAGGGTCGGGCGGGGAGCTGTTTTTT.

The CDR3: CASSGAGTGGAEAFF. The CDR3 nucleotides are TGTGCCAGCAGTGGGGCAGGGACAGGGGGCGCTGAAGCTTTCTTT. The V and J genes are TRBV2 and TRBJ1-1; 12 bases match TRBD1. After removal of 4 bases from V and 6 bases from J, the junction contained 6 bases not matched to a gene. Per the germline V gene, CDR1 is SNHLY and CDR2 is FYNNEI. CDR3 length: 15 amino acids. Full variable domain (rest looked up from reference TRBV2 and TRBJ1-1): EPEVTQTPSHQVTQMGQEVILRCVPISNHLYFYWYRQILGQKVEFLVSFYNNEISEKSEIFDDQFSVERPDGSNFTLKIRSTKLEDSAMYFCASSGAGTGGAEAFFGQGTRLTVV.

This chain joins TRBV4-3 and TRBJ2-3; 9 bases are a match to TRBD1. Germline CDR1 reads LGHNA; CDR2 reads YSLEER. Trimming took 3 bases from V and 5 from J; bases not matched to a gene: 3. This CDR3 spans 14 amino acids. Written as DNA, the CDR3 is TGCGCCAGCAGCCAGGACAGGGGAAAAGATACGCAGTATTTT. It encodes CASSQDRGKDTQYF.

This clonotype was observed a handful of times. V and J are TRBV6-6 and TRBJ2-3; D is possibly TRBD2 (5 bases). Trimming shortened V by 8 bases and J by 2 bases, and 11 bases separated the two germline ends. The CDR3 spans 13 residues. The germline V gene encodes CDR1 MNHNY and CDR2 SVGAGI (reference sequence). CDR3 sequence (DNA): TGTGCCAGCCGTCGGGGTTACACAGATACGCAGTATTTT. This sequence encodes CASRRGYTDTQYF.

The chain uses TRBV24-1 and TRBJ2-1, with 9 bases identical to TRBD1. Trimming cost V 3 bases and J 7 bases; bases outside gene matches: 9. The CDR3 spans 16 residues. CDR1 and CDR2 (germline): KGHDR, SFDVKD. This CDR3 reads CATSDHGTGRGNEQFF. CDR3 nucleotide sequence: TGTGCCACCAGTGATCATGGGACAGGGAGAGGGAATGAGCAGTTCTTC.

The genes are TRBV5-1 and TRBJ2-5; D may be TRBD2 (7 bases). This CDR3 spans 15 amino acids. The germline gives CDR1 SGHRS, CDR2 YFSETQ. With 0 bases removed from V and 5 bases from J, the gap between germline ends came to 14 bases. CDR3 sequence (DNA): TGCGCCAGCAGCTTGGGCGGGGGCCCCCGGGAGACCCAGTACTTC. As protein: CASSLGGGPRETQYF.

This clonotype has only a few counts. The CDR3 reads CASSARQAEQEKLFF. CDR3 sequence (DNA): TGTGCCAGCAGCGCAAGACAGGCCGAACAGGAAAAACTGTTTTTT. The rearrangement uses TRBV5-5 and TRBJ1-4; maybe TRBD1 (6 bases). The CDR3 spans 15 residues. Trimming removed 4 bases from V and 8 bases from J, with 18 bases in between. Germline values: CDR1 SGHKS, CDR2 YYEKEE (reference sequence).

The chain uses TRBV12-3 or TRBV12-4 and TRBJ1-2; D uncertain. CDR3 length equals 12 residues. V was cut by 3 bases and J by 8 bases, with 10 bases left in between. The CDR3 DNA follows: TGTGCCAGCAGTTTGCAGGTCGGGGGCTACACCTTC. Its protein product is CASSLQVGGYTF.

This clonotype was observed a handful of times. The chain combines TRBV18 with TRBJ2-7; a weak D match, TRBD1 (5 bases). V was cut by 3 bases and J by 0 bases, with 9 bases left in between. The CDR3 has 14 residues. Looked up from germline, CDR1 is KGHSH and CDR2 is LQKENI. The CDR3 region has the DNA TGTGCCAGCTCACCGCCAGGGATCTCCTACGAGCAGTACTTC. Translated, it gives CASSPPGISYEQYF.

This clonotype was counted many times. The J gene is TRBJ2-3, the V gene TRBV5-1, with 8 bases aligning to TRBD1. V shed 3 bases, J shed 4 bases, and the junction held 4 bases outside the gene matches. The CDR3 is made up of 14 amino acids. In germline, CDR1 is SGHRS, CDR2 YFSETQ. The chain's CDR3 is CASSSAGGADTQYF. CDR3 nucleotides: TGCGCCAGCAGCTCGGCAGGGGGCGCAGATACGCAGTATTTT.

This clonotype was seen a few times. The V and J genes are TRBV5-1 and TRBJ2-5; the D is unclear. Per the germline V gene, CDR1 is SGHRS and CDR2 is YFSETQ. The CDR3 runs to 14 residues. The V end was cut by 0 bases, the J end by 2 bases, with 8 bases between. This CDR3 is CASSLVPWQETQYF. The CDR3 DNA reads TGCGCCAGCAGCTTGGTACCTTGGCAAGAGACCCAGTACTTC. Together with reference TRBV5-1 and TRBJ2-5, the CDR3 gives the full variable domain: KAGVTQTPRYLIKTRGQQVTLSCSPISGHRSVSWYQQTPGQGLQFLFEYFSETQRNKGNFPGRFSGRQFSNSRSEMNVSTLELGDSALYLCASSLVPWQETQYFGPGTRLLVL.

V is TRBV12-3 or TRBV12-4 and J is TRBJ2-3; tentatively, D is TRBD1 (6 bases). The V end was cut by 7 bases, the J end by 0 bases, with 14 bases between. CDR3 length: 15 residues. In DNA, the CDR3 is TGTGCCAGCAAACCACAGGGCTCTAGCACAGATACGCAGTATTTT. It codes for CASKPQGSSTDTQYF.

The V gene is TRBV7-9, the J gene TRBJ1-2; D possibly corresponds to TRBD1 (6 bases). V lost 3 bases and J 3 bases, leaving 20 bases between the germline ends. Germline V CDR1 and CDR2: SEHNR, FQNEAQ (reference sequence). The CDR3 is 17 residues long. The CDR3 loop reads CASSFRDGQTLDYGYTF. DNA for the CDR3: TGTGCCAGCAGCTTCCGCGACGGACAGACCTTGGACTATGGCTACACCTTC.

This clonotype was detected only a few times. The J gene is TRBJ2-3, the V gene TRBV12-3 or TRBV12-4; TRBD2 matches at 7 bases. V shed 8 bases, J shed 2 bases, and the junction held 13 bases outside the gene matches. This CDR3 region has 16 residues. The CDR3 nucleotides are TGTGCCAGCGCCGTTGCACTAGCGTACTACACAGATACGCAGTATTTT. Translation gives CASAVALAYYTDTQYF.

The rearrangement joins TRBV4-1 to TRBJ2-1; 7 bases fit TRBD1. Trimming removed 3 bases from V and 7 bases from J; junction bases left unmatched: 6. This CDR3 is 14 amino acids long. Germline CDR1 is MGHRA and CDR2 is YSYEKL. CDR3 nucleotides: TGCGCCAGCAGCCAGGCCGGGACAGATAATGAGCAGTTCTTC. Its protein product is CASSQAGTDNEQFF.